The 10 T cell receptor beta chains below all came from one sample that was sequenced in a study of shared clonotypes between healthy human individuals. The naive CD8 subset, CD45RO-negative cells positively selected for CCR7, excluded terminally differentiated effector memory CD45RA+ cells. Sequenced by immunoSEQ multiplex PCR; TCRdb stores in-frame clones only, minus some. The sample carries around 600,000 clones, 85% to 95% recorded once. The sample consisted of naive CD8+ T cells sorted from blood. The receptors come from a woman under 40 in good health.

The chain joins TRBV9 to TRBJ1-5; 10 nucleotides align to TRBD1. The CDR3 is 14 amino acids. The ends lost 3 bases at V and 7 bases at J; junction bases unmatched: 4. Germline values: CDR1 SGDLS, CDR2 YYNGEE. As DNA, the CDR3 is TGTGCCAGCAGCGGTGGACAGGGGGGCCAGCCCCAGCATTTT. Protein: CASSGGQGGQPQHF.

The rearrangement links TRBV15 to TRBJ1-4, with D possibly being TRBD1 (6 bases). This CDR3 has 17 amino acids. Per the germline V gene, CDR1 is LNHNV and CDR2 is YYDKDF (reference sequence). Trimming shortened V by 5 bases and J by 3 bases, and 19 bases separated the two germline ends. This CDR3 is CATSHTFLGGPNEKLFF. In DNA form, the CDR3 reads TGTGCCACCAGCCACACGTTTTTAGGGGGTCCTAATGAAAAACTGTTTTTT.

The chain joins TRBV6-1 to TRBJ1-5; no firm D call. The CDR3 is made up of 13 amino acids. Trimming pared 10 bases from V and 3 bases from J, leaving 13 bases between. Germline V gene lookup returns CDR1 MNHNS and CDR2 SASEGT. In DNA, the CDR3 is TGTGCCACCGAAGGAGGGCCCAATCAGCCCCAGCATTTT. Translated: CATEGGPNQPQHF.

The CDR3 nucleotides read TGTGCCACCAGCAGTGGACTAGCGGGAGTTGAGACCCAGTACTTC. Translation gives CATSSGLAGVETQYF. This chain uses TRBV15 with TRBJ2-5, with TRBD2 matching over 13 bases. V lost 3 bases, J lost 5 bases, and 3 bases stayed unmatched. The CDR3 length is 15 residues. The V gene's germline CDR1 is LNHNV and CDR2 YYDKDF (reference sequence).

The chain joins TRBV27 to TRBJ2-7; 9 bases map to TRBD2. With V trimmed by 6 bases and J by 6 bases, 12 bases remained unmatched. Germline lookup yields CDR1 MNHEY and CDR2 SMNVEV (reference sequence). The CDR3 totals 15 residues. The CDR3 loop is CASRSTSGPAGEQYF. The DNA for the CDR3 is TGTGCCAGCAGATCGACTAGCGGCCCAGCGGGCGAGCAGTACTTC.

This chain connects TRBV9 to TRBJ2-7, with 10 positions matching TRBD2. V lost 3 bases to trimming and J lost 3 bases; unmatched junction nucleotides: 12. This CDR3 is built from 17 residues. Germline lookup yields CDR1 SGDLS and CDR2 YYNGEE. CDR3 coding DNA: TGTGCCAGCAGCGCCCCTCGCTCCGGGACTAGCGACTACGAGCAGTACTTC. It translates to CASSAPRSGTSDYEQYF.

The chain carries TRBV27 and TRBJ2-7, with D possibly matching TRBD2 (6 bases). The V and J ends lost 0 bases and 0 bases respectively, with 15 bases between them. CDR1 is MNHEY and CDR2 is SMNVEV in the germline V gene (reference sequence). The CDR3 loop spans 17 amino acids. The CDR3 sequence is CASSLSIGAGLSYEQYF. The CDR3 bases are TGTGCCAGCAGTTTATCGATCGGGGCGGGGCTCTCCTACGAGCAGTACTTC.

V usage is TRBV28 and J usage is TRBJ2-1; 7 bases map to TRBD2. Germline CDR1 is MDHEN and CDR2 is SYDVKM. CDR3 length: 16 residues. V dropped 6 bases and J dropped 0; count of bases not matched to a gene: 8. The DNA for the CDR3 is TGTGCCAGCAGACCTCACCTAGCGGTCTCCTACAATGAGCAGTTCTTC. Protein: CASRPHLAVSYNEQFF.

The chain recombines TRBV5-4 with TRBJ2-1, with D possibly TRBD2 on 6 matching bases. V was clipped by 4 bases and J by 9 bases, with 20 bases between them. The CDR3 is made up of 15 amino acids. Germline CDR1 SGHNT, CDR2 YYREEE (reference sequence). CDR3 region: CASSPGDPPLSEQFF. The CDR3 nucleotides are TGTGCCAGCAGCCCGGGGGACCCCCCTTTGTCTGAGCAGTTCTTC. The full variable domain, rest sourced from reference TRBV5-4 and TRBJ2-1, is ETGVTQSPTHLIKTRGQQVTLRCSSQSGHNTVSWYQQALGQGPQFIFQYYREEENGRGNFPPRFSGLQFPNYSSELNVNALELDDSALYLCASSPGDPPLSEQFFGPGTRLTVL.

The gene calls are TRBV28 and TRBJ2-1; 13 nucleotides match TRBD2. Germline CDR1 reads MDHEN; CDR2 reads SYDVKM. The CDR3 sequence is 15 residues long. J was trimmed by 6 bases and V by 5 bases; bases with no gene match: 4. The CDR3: CASSRTSGSSNEQFF. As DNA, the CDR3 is TGTGCCAGCAGTCGGACTAGCGGGAGTAGCAATGAGCAGTTCTTC.